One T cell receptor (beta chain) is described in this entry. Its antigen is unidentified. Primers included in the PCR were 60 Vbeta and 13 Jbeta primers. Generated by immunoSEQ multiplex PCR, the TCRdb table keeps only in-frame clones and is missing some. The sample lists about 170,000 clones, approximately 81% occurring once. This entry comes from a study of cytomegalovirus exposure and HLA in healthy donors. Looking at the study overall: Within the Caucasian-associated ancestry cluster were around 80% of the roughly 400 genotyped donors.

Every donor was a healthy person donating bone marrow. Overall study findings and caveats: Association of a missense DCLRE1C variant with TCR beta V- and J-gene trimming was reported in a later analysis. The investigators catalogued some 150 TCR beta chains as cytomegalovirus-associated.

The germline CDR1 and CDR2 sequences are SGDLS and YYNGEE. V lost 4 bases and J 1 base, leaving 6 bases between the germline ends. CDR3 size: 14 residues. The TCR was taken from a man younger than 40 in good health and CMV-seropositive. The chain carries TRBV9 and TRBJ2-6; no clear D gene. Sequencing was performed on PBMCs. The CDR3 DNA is TGTGCCAGCAGCTCCGGGTCTGGGGCCAACGTCCTGACTTTC. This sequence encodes CASSSGSGANVLTF.